This T cell receptor (beta chain) was captured by sequencing in a study of cytomegalovirus exposure and HLA in healthy donors. Study-wide results and limits: Later work associated roughly 17,000 TCR beta sequences with HLA alleles at 0.05 false discovery rate.

Per germline, CDR1 SNHLY and CDR2 FYNNEI. The CDR3 runs to 15 residues. Losses at the gene ends were 1 base for V and 1 base for J; bases not matched to a gene: 2. Notes on this clone: The target antigen is unknown.

PCR involved 60 Vbeta and 13 Jbeta primers. Sequencing was performed with immunoSEQ multiplex PCR; in TCRdb, only in-frame clones are kept and a portion is missing. The sample carries some 100,000 clones, 60% to 80% recorded once. Those who donated were healthy bone marrow donors. V and J are TRBV2 and TRBJ1-1; 8 nucleotides match TRBD1. This TCR was sampled from a man aged 50 to 59 in good health and CMV-seropositive. Material: PBMCs. The CDR3 sequence is CASSEGTGKNTEAFF. The CDR3 region has the DNA TGTGCCAGCAGTGAAGGGACAGGGAAGAACACTGAAGCTTTCTTT.